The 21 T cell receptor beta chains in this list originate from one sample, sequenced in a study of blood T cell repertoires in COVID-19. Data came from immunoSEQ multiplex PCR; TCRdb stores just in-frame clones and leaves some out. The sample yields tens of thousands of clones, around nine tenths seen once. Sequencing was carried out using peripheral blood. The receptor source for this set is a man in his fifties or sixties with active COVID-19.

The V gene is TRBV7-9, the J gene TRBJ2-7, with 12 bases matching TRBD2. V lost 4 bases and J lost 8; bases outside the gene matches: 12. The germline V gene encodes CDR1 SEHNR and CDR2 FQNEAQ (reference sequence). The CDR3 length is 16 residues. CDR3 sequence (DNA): TGTGCCAGCAGCTCCTCACCACTAGCGGGAGGAGGCCAGCAGTACTTC. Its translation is CASSSSPLAGGGQQYF. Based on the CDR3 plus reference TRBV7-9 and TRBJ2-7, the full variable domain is DTGVSQNPRHKITKRGQNVTFRCDPISEHNRLYWYRQTLGQGPEFLTYFQNEAQLEKSRLLSDRFSAERPKGSFSTLEIQRTEQGDSAMYLCASSSSPLAGGGQQYFGPGTRLTVT.

The CDR3 nucleotides are TGTGCCAGCAGCGTAGAGGGTACGGGGGAGCAGTACTTC. It yields the protein CASSVEGTGEQYF. This rearrangement joins TRBV9 to TRBJ2-7, with D possibly being TRBD2 (5 bases). This CDR3 has 13 amino acids. Deletions cut 0 bases from V and 7 bases from J, with 11 bases between. Germline CDR1 reads SGDLS; CDR2 reads YYNGEE. The full variable domain, its missing parts supplied by reference TRBV9 and TRBJ2-7, is DSGVTQTPKHLITATGQRVTLRCSPRSGDLSVYWYQQSLDQGLQFLIQYYNGEERAKGNILERFSAQQFPDLHSELNLSSLELGDSALYFCASSVEGTGEQYFGPGTRLTVT.

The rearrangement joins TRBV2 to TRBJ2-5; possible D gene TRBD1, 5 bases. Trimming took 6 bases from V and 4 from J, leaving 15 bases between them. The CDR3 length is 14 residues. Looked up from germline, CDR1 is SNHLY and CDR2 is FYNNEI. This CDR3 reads CASSPGPRGETQYF. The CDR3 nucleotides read TGTGCCAGCAGCCCCGGCCCAAGGGGAGAGACCCAGTACTTC.

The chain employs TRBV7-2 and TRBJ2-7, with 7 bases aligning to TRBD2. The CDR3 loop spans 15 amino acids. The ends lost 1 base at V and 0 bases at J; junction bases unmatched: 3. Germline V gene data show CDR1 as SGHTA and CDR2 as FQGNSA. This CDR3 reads CASSLVGGSSYEQYF. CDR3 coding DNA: TGTGCCAGCAGCTTAGTGGGGGGGAGCTCCTACGAGCAGTACTTC.

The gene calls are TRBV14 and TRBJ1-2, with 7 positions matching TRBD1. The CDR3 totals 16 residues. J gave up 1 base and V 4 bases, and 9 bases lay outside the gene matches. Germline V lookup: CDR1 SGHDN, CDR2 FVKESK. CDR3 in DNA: TGTGCCAGCAGCCGGAGACAGGGAGATCTTAACTATGGCTACACCTTC. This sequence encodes CASSRRQGDLNYGYTF.

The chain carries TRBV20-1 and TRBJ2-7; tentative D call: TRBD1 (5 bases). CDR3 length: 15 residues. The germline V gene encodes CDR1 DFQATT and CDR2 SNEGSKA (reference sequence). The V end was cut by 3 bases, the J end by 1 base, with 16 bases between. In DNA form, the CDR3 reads TGCAGTGCTAGTCACGCGGCAGGGCCTTCCTACGAGCAGTACTTC. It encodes CSASHAAGPSYEQYF.

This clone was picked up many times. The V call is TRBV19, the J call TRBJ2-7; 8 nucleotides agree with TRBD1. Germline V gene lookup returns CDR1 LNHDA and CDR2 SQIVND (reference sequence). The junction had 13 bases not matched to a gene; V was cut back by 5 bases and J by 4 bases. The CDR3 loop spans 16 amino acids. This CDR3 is CASSPPRRQGNYEQYF. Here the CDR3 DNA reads TGTGCCAGTAGTCCTCCCAGAAGACAGGGGAATTACGAGCAGTACTTC.

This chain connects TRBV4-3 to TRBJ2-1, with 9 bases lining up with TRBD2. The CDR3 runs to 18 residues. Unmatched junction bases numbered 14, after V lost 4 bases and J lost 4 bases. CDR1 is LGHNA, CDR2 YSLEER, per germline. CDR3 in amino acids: CASSPLGPAGGPYNEQFF. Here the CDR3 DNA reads TGCGCCAGCAGCCCCCTCGGGCCGGCGGGAGGGCCGTACAATGAGCAGTTCTTC.

CDR3 sequence (DNA): TGTGCCAGCAGCGTAGATGGAGCGGGAGACAATGAGCAGTTCTTC. It yields the protein CASSVDGAGDNEQFF. The chain combines TRBV9 with TRBJ2-1, with 8 bases aligning to TRBD2. With V trimmed by 0 bases and J by 5 bases, 4 bases remained unmatched. Germline CDR1 is SGDLS and CDR2 is YYNGEE. The CDR3 runs to 15 residues.

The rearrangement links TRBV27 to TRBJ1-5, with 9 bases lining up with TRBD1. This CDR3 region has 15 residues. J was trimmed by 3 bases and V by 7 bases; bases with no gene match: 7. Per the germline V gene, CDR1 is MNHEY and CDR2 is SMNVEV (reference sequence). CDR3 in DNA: TGTGCCAGCAAATCCGGGACAGGGTCCAATCAGCCCCAGCATTTT. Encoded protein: CASKSGTGSNQPQHF.

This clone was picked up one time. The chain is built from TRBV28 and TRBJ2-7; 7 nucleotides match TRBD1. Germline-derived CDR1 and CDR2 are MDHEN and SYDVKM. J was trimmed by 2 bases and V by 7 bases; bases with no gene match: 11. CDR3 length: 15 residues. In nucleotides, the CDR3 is TGTGCCAGCATTACCGGACAGGCCCGGGCCTACGAGCAGTACTTC. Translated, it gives CASITGQARAYEQYF. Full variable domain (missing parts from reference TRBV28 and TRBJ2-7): DVKVTQSSRYLVKRTGEKVFLECVQDMDHENMFWYRQDPGLGLRLIYFSYDVKMKEKGDIPEGYSVSREKKERFSLILESASTNQTSMYLCASITGQARAYEQYFGPGTRLTVT.

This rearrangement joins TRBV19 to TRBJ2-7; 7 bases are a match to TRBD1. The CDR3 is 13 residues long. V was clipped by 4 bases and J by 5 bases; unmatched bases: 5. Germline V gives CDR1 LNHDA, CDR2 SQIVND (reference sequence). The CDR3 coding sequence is TGTGCCAGTAGTACGACCAGGGGGAACGAGCAGTACTTC. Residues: CASSTTRGNEQYF.

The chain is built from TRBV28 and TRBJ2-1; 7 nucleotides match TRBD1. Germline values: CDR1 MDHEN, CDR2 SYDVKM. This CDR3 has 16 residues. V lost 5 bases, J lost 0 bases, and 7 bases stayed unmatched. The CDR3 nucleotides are TGTGCCAGCAGTAGTCCGGGACAGAACTCCTACAATGAGCAGTTCTTC. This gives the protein CASSSPGQNSYNEQFF.

CDR3 region: CASSSAAKDRGWYGYGYTF. The DNA of the CDR3 is TGCGCCAGCAGCTCTGCCGCTAAGGACAGGGGTTGGTATGGCTATGGCTACACCTTC. The chain has TRBV5-1 and TRBJ1-2, with 9 positions matching TRBD1. The germline CDR1 and CDR2 sequences are SGHRS and YFSETQ. The V gene end was trimmed by 3 bases and the J gene end by 4 bases; junction bases not matched to a gene: 19. The CDR3 totals 19 residues.

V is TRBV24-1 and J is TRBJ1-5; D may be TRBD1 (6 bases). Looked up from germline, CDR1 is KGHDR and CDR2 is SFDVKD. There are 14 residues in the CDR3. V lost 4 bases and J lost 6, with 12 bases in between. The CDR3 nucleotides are TGTGCCACCAGTGACACGGACAGAACTCAGCCCCAGCATTTT. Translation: CATSDTDRTQPQHF.

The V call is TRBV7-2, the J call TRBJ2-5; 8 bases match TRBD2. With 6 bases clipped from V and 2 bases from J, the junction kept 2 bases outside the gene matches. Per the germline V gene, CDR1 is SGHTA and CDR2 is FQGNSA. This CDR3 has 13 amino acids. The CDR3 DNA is TGTGCCAGCAGGACTAGCGCTCAAGAGACCCAGTACTTC. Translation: CASRTSAQETQYF.

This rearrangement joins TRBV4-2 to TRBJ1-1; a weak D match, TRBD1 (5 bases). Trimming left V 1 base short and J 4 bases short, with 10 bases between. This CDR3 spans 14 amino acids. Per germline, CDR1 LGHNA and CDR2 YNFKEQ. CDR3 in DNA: TGTGCCAGCAGCCAAGGGACACGGCTCACTGAAGCTTTCTTT. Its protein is CASSQGTRLTEAFF.

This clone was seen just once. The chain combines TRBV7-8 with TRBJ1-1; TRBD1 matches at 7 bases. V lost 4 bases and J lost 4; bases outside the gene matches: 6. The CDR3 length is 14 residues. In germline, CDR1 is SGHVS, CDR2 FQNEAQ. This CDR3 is CASSYGGTVTEAFF. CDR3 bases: TGTGCCAGCAGCTACGGAGGGACAGTCACTGAAGCTTTCTTT.

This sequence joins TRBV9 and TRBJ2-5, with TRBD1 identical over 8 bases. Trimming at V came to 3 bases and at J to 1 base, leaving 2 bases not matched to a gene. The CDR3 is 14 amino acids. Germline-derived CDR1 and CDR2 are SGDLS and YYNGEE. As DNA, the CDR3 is TGTGCCAGCAGCGCCCAGGGGGCCCAAGAGACCCAGTACTTC. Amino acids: CASSAQGAQETQYF.

The CDR3: CASRADGVNIQYF. CDR3 sequence (DNA): TGTGCCAGCAGGGCTGACGGGGTGAACATTCAGTACTTC. This rearrangement joins TRBV21-1 to TRBJ2-4; the tabulated D call, TRBD2, remains unverified against the DNA. TRBV21-1 is tagged as a pseudogene. This CDR3 spans 13 amino acids.

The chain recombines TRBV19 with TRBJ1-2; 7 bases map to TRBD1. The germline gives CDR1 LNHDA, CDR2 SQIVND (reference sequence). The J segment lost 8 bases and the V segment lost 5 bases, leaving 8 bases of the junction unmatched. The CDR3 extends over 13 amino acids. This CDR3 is CASSPRDRGGYTF. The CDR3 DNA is TGTGCCAGTAGTCCCCGGGACAGAGGAGGCTACACCTTC.